This T cell receptor (beta chain) was documented in a study of cytomegalovirus exposure and HLA in healthy donors. Germline values: CDR1 MDHEN, CDR2 SYDVKM. Trimming stripped 5 bases from V and 7 bases from J, with 11 bases between. This CDR3 is built from 13 residues. Overall study results and limits: Researchers reported in a later analysis that common viral pathogens appeared linked to several top clusters. Across donors, presence/absence analyses took sequencing depth to be roughly uniform. Later analysis identified a missense DCLRE1C variant that was linked to TCR beta V- and J-gene trimming.

The PCR ran on 60 Vbeta and 13 Jbeta primers. Here immunoSEQ multiplex PCR was the method, and the copy in TCRdb shows in-frame clones only, minus some. The sample lists about 100,000 clones, approximately 80% occurring once. Notes on this clone: What it binds is not known.

This clonotype was obtained from a woman aged 18 to 35 in good health and CMV-seropositive. Source material: PBMCs. This chain connects TRBV28 to TRBJ1-4; weak D call: TRBD1 (6 bases). The CDR3 loop reads CASSASGAEKLFF. CDR3 DNA: TGTGCCAGCAGTGCTTCAGGGGCTGAAAAACTGTTTTTT.